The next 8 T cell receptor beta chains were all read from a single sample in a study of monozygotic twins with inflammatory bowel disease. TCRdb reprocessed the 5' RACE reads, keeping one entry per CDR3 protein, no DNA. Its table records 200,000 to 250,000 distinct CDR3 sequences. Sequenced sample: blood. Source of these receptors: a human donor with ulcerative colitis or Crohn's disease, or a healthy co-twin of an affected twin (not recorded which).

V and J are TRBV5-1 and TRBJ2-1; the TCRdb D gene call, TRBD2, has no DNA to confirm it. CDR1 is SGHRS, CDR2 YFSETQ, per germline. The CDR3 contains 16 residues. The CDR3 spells CASSSSGGNSYNEQFF.

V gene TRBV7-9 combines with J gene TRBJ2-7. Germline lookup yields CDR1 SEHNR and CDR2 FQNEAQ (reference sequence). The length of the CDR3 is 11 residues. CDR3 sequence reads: CASSSTFEQYF.

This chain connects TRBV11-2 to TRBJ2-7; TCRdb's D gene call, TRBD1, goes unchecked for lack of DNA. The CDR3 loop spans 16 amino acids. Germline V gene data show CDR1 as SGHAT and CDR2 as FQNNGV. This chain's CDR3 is CASSFGIGGATYEQYF. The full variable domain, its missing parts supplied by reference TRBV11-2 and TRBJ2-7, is EAGVAQSPRYKIIEKRQSVAFWCNPISGHATLYWYQQILGQGPKLLIQFQNNGVVDDSQLPKDRFSAERLKGVDSTLKIQPAKLEDSAVYLCASSFGIGGATYEQYFGPGTRLTVT.

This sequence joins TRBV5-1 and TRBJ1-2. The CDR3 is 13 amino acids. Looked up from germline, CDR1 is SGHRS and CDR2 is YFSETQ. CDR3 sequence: CASSWGYGYGYTF.

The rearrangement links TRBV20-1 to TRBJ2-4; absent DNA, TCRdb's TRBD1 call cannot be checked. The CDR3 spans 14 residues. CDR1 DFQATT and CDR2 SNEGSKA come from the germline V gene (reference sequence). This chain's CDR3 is CSAQPGQGADMQYF.

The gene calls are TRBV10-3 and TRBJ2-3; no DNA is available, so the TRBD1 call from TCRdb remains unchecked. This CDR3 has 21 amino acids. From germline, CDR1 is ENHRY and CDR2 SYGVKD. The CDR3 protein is CAISEDPAEFTRGRVTDTQYF.

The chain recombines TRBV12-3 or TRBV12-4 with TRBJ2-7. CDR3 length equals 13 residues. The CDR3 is CASSLRPSYEQYF.

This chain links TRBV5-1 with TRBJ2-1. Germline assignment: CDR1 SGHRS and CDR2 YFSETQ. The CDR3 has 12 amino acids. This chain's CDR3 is CASSLLDNEQFF.